The TCR beta chain described here comes from a study of naive and memory T cell subsets. On this clonotype: The target antigen is unknown.

Regarding the study as a whole: Activation and differentiation may alter RNA-based TCR counts. Clonotypes are single alpha or beta chains, not paired receptors.

An equimolar mix of two oligonucleotides served as the beta constant-region primer for TRBC1 and TRBC2. The ligated cDNA underwent four PCR rounds using SP2 and nested alpha and beta constant-region primers. TCRdb reprocessed the UMI-ligation and nested PCR reads via MiXCR and lists one record per CDR3 protein. The data contain tens of thousands of distinct CDR3 sequences, roughly 9.3% of them singletons. From the second PCR step, alpha and beta chains were amplified apart. Material for sequencing was naive CD8+ T cells from blood. This receptor was obtained from a human donor in good health.

As DNA, the CDR3 is TGCGCCAGCAGCCAAGGGGCTAGCGGGGCCTACGAGCAGTACTTC. Amino acids: CASSQGASGAYEQYF. This chain joins TRBV4-1 and TRBJ2-7, with 9 bases lining up with TRBD2. V shed 1 base, J shed 2 bases, and the junction held 3 bases outside the gene matches. Germline loops: CDR1 MGHRA, CDR2 YSYEKL. The CDR3 is made up of 15 amino acids.